The rows below give T cell receptor beta chains drawn from one sample of a study of cytotoxic CD8 clonotypes in ibrutinib-treated CLL. Only in-frame clones appear in the TCRdb table, and some are missing; sequencing was by immunoSEQ multiplex PCR. The data contain roughly 200,000 clones, over 55% of them singletons. Source: PBMCs, taken after 24 months of ibrutinib treatment. The receptors come from a human donor with chronic lymphocytic leukemia. Both conserved end residues are trimmed from each CDR3. The D gene is left open where the match is weak.

v_call	j_call	d_call	cdr3_aa
TRBV4-2	TRBJ2-7	TRBD2	ASSPSRAGGGEQY
TRBV18	TRBJ2-7	NA	ASSRILMRDTSYEQY
TRBV9	TRBJ2-7	NA	ASSVTPRGLYEQY
TRBV18	TRBJ1-1	TRBD1	ASSPGQGNTEAF
TRBV14	TRBJ2-3	TRBD2	ASSPRGTSGLTTQY
TRBV6-6	TRBJ1-1	NA	ASSFARNMNTEAF
TRBV5-6	TRBJ2-6	NA	ASSLVGSGANVLT
TRBV6-5	TRBJ2-1	TRBD1	ASRHGQGASNEQF
TRBV19	TRBJ2-1	NA	ASSIDTYNEQF
TRBV11-2	TRBJ2-1	TRBD1	ASSPAGTDLYNEQF
TRBV19	TRBJ1-2	NA	ASSTRVNGYT
TRBV5-6	TRBJ1-5	NA	ASSSTAGGAPQH
TRBV18	TRBJ1-2	NA	ASSPQGYYGYT
TRBV27	TRBJ2-3	NA	ASSPRDRIADTQY
TRBV29-1	TRBJ2-1	NA	SATPRDEQF
TRBV28	TRBJ2-3	TRBD2	ASSPHRGSGRGFTQY
TRBV6-5	TRBJ2-1	NA	ASSYSGSHNEQF
TRBV5-1	TRBJ2-1	TRBD2	ASSPIPAGERNEQF
TRBV4-3	TRBJ1-4	NA	ASSRGYEKLF
TRBV13	TRBJ2-5	NA	ASSLLLIETQY
TRBV5-1	TRBJ2-7	NA	ASSRTAQTLYEQY
TRBV4-1	TRBJ1-5	NA	ASSQVTGGRKYQPQH
TRBV6-1	TRBJ2-4	NA	ASTSRGTAKNIQY
TRBV20-1	TRBJ1-2	NA	SVVEYGYT
TRBV28	TRBJ1-1	NA	ASRGDSNTEAF
TRBV30	TRBJ2-7	TRBD1	AWSQTGFDYEQY
TRBV5-8	TRBJ1-1	TRBD1	ASSLLGQGAGEAF
TRBV7-9	TRBJ2-1	NA	ASSAITGGEQF
TRBV11-2	TRBJ2-3	NA	ASSLALGNTQY
TRBV7-9	TRBJ2-5	NA	ASSSWRAGSETQY
TRBV6-5	TRBJ2-7	NA	ASSYGPGTTGEQY
TRBV7-8	TRBJ2-1	TRBD2	ASSLARNSGTNEQF
TRBV30	TRBJ2-1	NA	AWRPGVWSNEQF
TRBV5-5	TRBJ1-1	TRBD1	ASSGRQGWGTEAF
TRBV6-5	TRBJ2-2	TRBD1	ASSRQGIGELF
TRBV5-1	TRBJ2-5	NA	ASSFGAVGQETQY
TRBV18	TRBJ1-2	NA	ASSPRPRGYT
TRBV27	TRBJ1-5	NA	ASSESGTYSNQPQH
TRBV19	TRBJ1-5	TRBD1	ASSVRQGFQPQH
TRBV12-5	TRBJ2-7	NA	ASGLAGPNEQY
TRBV5-1	TRBJ1-2	NA	ASSYGYGYT
TRBV18	TRBJ2-2	NA	ASSLVETGTGELF
TRBV5-4	TRBJ2-7	TRBD1	ASSLEGQSYEQY
TRBV4-2	TRBJ2-3	NA	ASTTLLSGAGTDTQY
TRBV18	TRBJ2-7	NA	ASSPAGTYSYEQY
TRBV7-2	TRBJ2-1	NA	ASIPGSSYNEQF
TRBV18	TRBJ2-7	NA	ASSPAEGRYEQY
TRBV15	TRBJ2-1	TRBD1	ATSRDLGGHNEQF
TRBV28	TRBJ2-7	NA	ASSLLVDPSYEQY
TRBV6-5	TRBJ1-2	NA	ASKAGVNYGYT
TRBV19	TRBJ1-2	NA	ASSIAQNYGYT
TRBV9	TRBJ2-1	NA	ASSVEPSSYNEQF
TRBV5-5	TRBJ1-4	NA	ASSLTGSNEKLF
TRBV27	TRBJ2-3	NA	ASSLRGAYGTDTQY
TRBV28	TRBJ1-4	NA	ASNPGAATNEKLF
TRBV11-2	TRBJ1-1	NA	ASSLSSLNEAF
TRBV30	TRBJ2-1	TRBD2	AWSGLAGVNNEQF